Reported below is one TCR beta chain. The data originate from a study of T-cell reconstitution after alpha-beta-depleted transplantation in children. A library of TCRbeta sequences, prepared with unique molecular identifiers, was generated. TCRdb processed the PCR reads anew with MiXCR; each CDR3 protein has one entry. The data contain around 380,000 distinct CDR3 sequences, about a tenth of them singletons. This CDR3 region has 17 residues. Germline trimming cut 5 bases from V and 5 bases from J; bases unmatched to any gene: 12. The sequence was collected from a human donor who donated a stem cell graft to a child with acute myeloid leukemia. Sequences were derived from PBMCs from the stem cell graft donor, sampled from the stem cell graft. This chain connects TRBV12-3 or TRBV12-4 to TRBJ1-1, with TRBD1 identical over 12 bases. In DNA form, the CDR3 reads TGTGCCAGCAGTCCCTCTTGGGACAGGGGGCGATGGACTGAAGCTTTCTTT. This codes for CASSPSWDRGRWTEAFF.